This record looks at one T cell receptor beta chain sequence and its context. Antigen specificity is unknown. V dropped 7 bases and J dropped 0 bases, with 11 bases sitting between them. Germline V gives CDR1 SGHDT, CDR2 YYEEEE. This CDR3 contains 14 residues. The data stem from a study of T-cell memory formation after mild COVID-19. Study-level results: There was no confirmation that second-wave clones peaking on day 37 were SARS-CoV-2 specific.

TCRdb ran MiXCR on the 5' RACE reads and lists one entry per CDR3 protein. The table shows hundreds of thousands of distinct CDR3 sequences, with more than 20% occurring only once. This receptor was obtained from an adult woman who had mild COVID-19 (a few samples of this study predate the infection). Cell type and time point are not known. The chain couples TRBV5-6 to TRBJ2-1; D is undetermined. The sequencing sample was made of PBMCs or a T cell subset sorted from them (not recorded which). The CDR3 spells CASGDGNSYNEQFF. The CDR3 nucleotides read TGTGCCAGCGGCGACGGTAACTCCTACAATGAGCAGTTCTTC.